This T cell receptor beta chain was found in a study of T cells in localized non-small cell lung cancer. Clones were sequenced by immunoSEQ multiplex PCR, and TCRdb holds only the in-frame ones, with some missing. Here the sample spans around 12,000 clones, approximately 82% being singletons. This clone was counted only a few times. What it binds is unknown. Points from the study as a whole: Overall survival was longer when the density of T cells in the blood was higher.

This TCR came from a male donor aged 60 or older with stage I lung adenocarcinoma. Sequenced here: peripheral blood, sampled before any cancer treatment.

CDR3 residues: CASSGPGREAFF. As DNA, the CDR3 is TGTGCCAGCAGCGGCCCCGGCCGCGAAGCTTTCTTT. The rearrangement joins TRBV2 to TRBJ1-1; D uncertain. Per the germline V gene, CDR1 is SNHLY and CDR2 is FYNNEI. The CDR3 extends over 12 amino acids. Trimming pared 6 bases from V and 8 bases from J, leaving 13 bases between.